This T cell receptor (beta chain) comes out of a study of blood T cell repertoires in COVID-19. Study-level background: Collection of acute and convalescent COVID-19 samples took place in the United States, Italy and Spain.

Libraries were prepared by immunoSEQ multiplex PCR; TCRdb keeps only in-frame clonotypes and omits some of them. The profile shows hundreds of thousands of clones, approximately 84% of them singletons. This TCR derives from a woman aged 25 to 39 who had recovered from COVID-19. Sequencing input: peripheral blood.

CDR3 DNA: TGCGCCAGCAGCCCTGGGCCTTGGGAGGCTAATGAAAAACTGTTTTTT. The encoded protein is CASSPGPWEANEKLFF. V gene TRBV5-1 combines with J gene TRBJ1-4; D remains ambiguous. The CDR3 runs 16 residues. V was cut by 4 bases and J by 3 bases, with 16 bases left in between. The germline CDR1 and CDR2 sequences are SGHRS and YFSETQ.